This TCR beta chain was obtained from a study of T cells in narcolepsy. Sequencing was performed with immunoSEQ multiplex PCR; in TCRdb, only in-frame clones are kept and a portion is missing. This table holds about 35,000 clones, 81% found once. CDR1 and CDR2 (germline): MNHNY, SVGAGI (reference sequence). The V end lost 7 bases, the J end lost 4 bases, and 13 bases lay between the germline ends. This CDR3 has 13 amino acids. Notes on this clone: The antigen remains undetermined.

Regarding the study as a whole: Comparing one patient's CSF and blood CD4+ clonotypes highlighted HCRT- and TRIB2-specific autoreactive clonotypes.

The receptor comes from a human donor in good health. Sequences were obtained from memory (CD45RA-) CD4+ T cells from blood. The genes are TRBV6-6 and TRBJ1-1, with D tentatively TRBD1 (5 bases). The CDR3 is CASTKTQGTEAFF. CDR3 coding DNA: TGTGCCAGCACCAAAACCCAGGGCACTGAAGCTTTCTTT.